This entry lists 26 T cell receptor beta chains sequenced from one sample in a study of blood T cell repertoires in COVID-19. Sequenced by immunoSEQ multiplex PCR; TCRdb stores in-frame clones only, minus some. Of roughly 300,000 clones in the sample, more than 75% are singletons; the top ten hold about 1.6%. Material: peripheral blood. The receptors stem from a woman between 50 and 59 years old with acute or convalescent COVID-19.

The chain combines TRBV11-1 with TRBJ1-1; D is perhaps TRBD1 (5 bases). The CDR3 covers 15 residues. V dropped 3 bases and J dropped 7 bases, with 18 bases sitting between them. Germline CDR1 and CDR2: SGHAT and FQDESV (reference sequence). The DNA for the CDR3 is TGTGCCAGCAGCTTTTTTGGAGCCACGGGGGGTGAAGCTTTCTTT. As protein: CASSFFGATGGEAFF.

The chain combines TRBV7-2 with TRBJ2-5; 13 nucleotides agree with TRBD2. Per the germline V gene, CDR1 is SGHTA and CDR2 is FQGNSA. The CDR3 totals 16 residues. Trimming at V came to 5 bases and at J to 4 bases, leaving 7 bases not matched to a gene. This CDR3 is CASSTRTSGRGETQYF. The CDR3 region has the DNA TGTGCCAGCAGCACGCGGACTAGCGGGAGAGGAGAGACCCAGTACTTC.

The chain links TRBV6-1 to TRBJ2-7; tentative D call: TRBD1 (6 bases). The CDR3 covers 15 residues. The V gene's germline CDR1 is MNHNS and CDR2 SASEGT. Trimming took off 0 bases at V and 2 bases at J, with 11 bases between the two ends. CDR3 DNA sequence: TGTGCCAGCAGTGAAGCCCTACAGGGAACCTACGAGCAGTACTTC. Protein sequence: CASSEALQGTYEQYF.

This chain uses TRBV5-4 with TRBJ2-7; TRBD2 might be the D (5 bases). CDR3 length equals 14 residues. Per the germline V gene, CDR1 is SGHNT and CDR2 is YYREEE (reference sequence). Trimming removed 4 bases at V and 2 bases at J, with 13 bases between. DNA for the CDR3: TGTGCCAGCAGCGACGGCACTAGTCCCTACGAGCAGTACTTC. Protein product: CASSDGTSPYEQYF. The whole variable domain, filled in from reference TRBV5-4 and TRBJ2-7, reads ETGVTQSPTHLIKTRGQQVTLRCSSQSGHNTVSWYQQALGQGPQFIFQYYREEENGRGNFPPRFSGLQFPNYSSELNVNALELDDSALYLCASSDGTSPYEQYFGPGTRLTVT.

J is TRBJ2-7 and V is TRBV6-6, with 10 bases that match TRBD1. In germline, CDR1 is MNHNY, CDR2 SVGAGI (reference sequence). The CDR3 consists of 15 residues. V was clipped by 7 bases and J by 9 bases; unmatched bases: 15. CDR3 residues: CASTEGGQGTAGQYF. The DNA for the CDR3 is TGTGCCAGCACGGAGGGGGGACAGGGGACCGCGGGGCAGTACTTC.

The rearrangement joins TRBV23-1 to TRBJ1-3; D not certain. TRBV23-1 is noted as an ORF with a role that remains uncertain. V was trimmed by 2 bases and J by 0 bases, leaving 14 bases between them. CDR3 size: 17 residues. CDR3 DNA: TGCGCCAGCAGTCAAGTCGCAGGCCTCCGCTCTGGAAACACCATATATTTT. Translated, it gives CASSQVAGLRSGNTIYF.

The chain employs TRBV7-8 and TRBJ2-5; 8 bases fit TRBD1. Germline V gene data show CDR1 as SGHVS and CDR2 as FQNEAQ. This CDR3 region has 13 residues. The junction had 4 bases not matched to a gene; V was cut back by 5 bases and J by 5 bases. CDR3 nucleotide sequence: TGTGCCAGCAGCCCGGGACAGGAGGAGACCCAGTACTTC. The encoded protein is CASSPGQEETQYF. The full variable domain, in which reference TRBV7-8 and TRBJ2-5 provide the parts outside the CDR3, is GAGVSQSPRYKVAKRGQDVALRCDPISGHVSLFWYQQALGQGPEFLTYFQNEAQLDKSGLPSDRFFAERPEGSVSTLKIQRTQQEDSAVYLCASSPGQEETQYFGPGTRLLVL.

This chain links TRBV19 with TRBJ2-1; the D is unclear. The CDR3 is made up of 16 amino acids. Germline-derived CDR1 and CDR2 are LNHDA and SQIVND (reference sequence). V lost 7 bases to trimming and J lost 5 bases, with 21 bases between them. The CDR3 DNA follows: TGTGCCAGTACCCCACGCCGAACGCAGTACCACAATGAGCAGTTCTTC. This encodes CASTPRRTQYHNEQFF.

The V and J genes are TRBV20-1 and TRBJ2-7; D not resolved. Trimming removed 7 bases from V and 2 bases from J, with 6 bases in between. The germline CDR1 and CDR2 sequences are DFQATT and SNEGSKA (reference sequence). The CDR3 runs to 10 residues. Here the CDR3 DNA reads TGCAGTGGACAACCCTACGAGCAGTACTTC. The encoded protein is CSGQPYEQYF.

The CDR3 here is CASIPGASGRIEQYF. The CDR3 bases are TGTGCCAGCATCCCCGGGGCTAGCGGGAGGATCGAGCAGTACTTC. The V call is TRBV6-2 or TRBV6-3, the J call TRBJ2-7, with 11 nucleotides matching TRBD2. J lost 6 bases, V lost 7 bases, and 11 bases had no gene match. The germline CDR1 and CDR2 sequences are MNHEY and SVGEGT. The CDR3 contains 15 residues.

The chain joins TRBV19 to TRBJ1-2; D is uncertain. V dropped 5 bases and J dropped 4 bases, with 8 bases sitting between them. CDR1 LNHDA and CDR2 SQIVND come from the germline V gene (reference sequence). The CDR3 is 12 residues long. Written as DNA, the CDR3 is TGTGCCAGTAGTTTCGTCTCCTATGGCTACACCTTC. The encoded protein is CASSFVSYGYTF.

The chain carries TRBV9 and TRBJ1-1, with D possibly being TRBD1 (6 bases). V lost 3 bases and J 1 base, leaving 13 bases between the germline ends. There are 15 residues in the CDR3. Germline assignment: CDR1 SGDLS and CDR2 YYNGEE. The CDR3 nucleotides are TGTGCCAGCAGCGGGCCCGGGACACGGAACACTGAAGCTTTCTTT. This encodes CASSGPGTRNTEAFF.

This clone is a singleton in its sample. V gene TRBV10-2 combines with J gene TRBJ2-7; 8 bases agree with TRBD1. Losses at the gene ends were 3 bases for V and 4 bases for J; bases not matched to a gene: 8. The germline CDR1 and CDR2 sequences are WSHSY and SAAADI. This CDR3 region has 15 residues. This CDR3 reads CASSEVYRGAYEQYF. The CDR3 bases are TGCGCCAGCAGTGAAGTGTACAGGGGGGCGTACGAGCAGTACTTC.

The chain uses TRBV7-2 and TRBJ2-6, with a possible D match to TRBD1 (5 bases). Germline lookup yields CDR1 SGHTA and CDR2 FQGNSA. The CDR3 has 16 residues. V lost 3 bases to trimming and J lost 2 bases, with 11 bases between them. For the CDR3, the DNA is TGTGCCAGCAGCTTTTCAGGGTACCCTGGGGCCAACGTCCTGACTTTC. Translating it yields CASSFSGYPGANVLTF.

The rearrangement links TRBV7-2 to TRBJ2-7; tentative D call: TRBD2 (7 bases). The CDR3 sequence is 15 residues long. Germline V CDR1 and CDR2: SGHTA, FQGNSA. The V end lost 5 bases, the J end lost 3 bases, and 17 bases lay between the germline ends. CDR3 sequence reads: CASSPGASGHYEQYF. The CDR3 region has the DNA TGTGCCAGCAGCCCAGGGGCTAGCGGACACTACGAGCAGTACTTC.

The rearrangement links TRBV12-3 or TRBV12-4 to TRBJ1-3, with D uncertain. The CDR3 is 12 residues long. V lost 5 bases and J lost 7, with 9 bases in between. The CDR3 sequence: CASSPRLNTIYF. The CDR3 DNA reads as TGTGCCAGCAGTCCACGACTGAACACCATATATTTT.

The V call is TRBV28, the J call TRBJ1-4, with unresolved D. The CDR3 covers 15 residues. Germline V gene sequence: CDR1 MDHEN, CDR2 SYDVKM. V lost 9 bases and J 3 bases, leaving 17 bases between the germline ends. CDR3 residues: CASRGGWRSNEKLFF. The DNA for the CDR3 is TGTGCCAGTAGAGGAGGTTGGCGATCTAATGAAAAACTGTTTTTT.

The chain uses TRBV25-1 and TRBJ2-7; 7 bases fit TRBD2. The CDR3 loop spans 16 amino acids. Germline lookup yields CDR1 MGHDK and CDR2 SYGVNS. V lost 8 bases, J lost 5 bases, and 18 bases stayed unmatched. CDR3 residues: CASQGAEGRVFHEQYF. The CDR3 DNA reads as TGTGCCAGCCAGGGAGCTGAGGGGAGGGTCTTCCACGAGCAGTACTTC.

The chain joins TRBV7-8 to TRBJ1-1, with D maybe TRBD1 (5 bases). Per germline, CDR1 SGHVS and CDR2 FQNEAQ. Trimming removed 6 bases at V and 0 bases at J, with 11 bases between. CDR3 length: 14 residues. The CDR3 reads CASSPSGVNTEAFF. The DNA for the CDR3 is TGTGCCAGCAGTCCCTCGGGGGTGAACACTGAAGCTTTCTTT. Full variable domain (rest looked up from reference TRBV7-8 and TRBJ1-1): GAGVSQSPRYKVAKRGQDVALRCDPISGHVSLFWYQQALGQGPEFLTYFQNEAQLDKSGLPSDRFFAERPEGSVSTLKIQRTQQEDSAVYLCASSPSGVNTEAFFGQGTRLTVV.

The rearrangement joins TRBV27 to TRBJ2-1; TRBD2 aligns across 12 bases. The CDR3 length is 16 residues. Looked up from germline, CDR1 is MNHEY and CDR2 is SMNVEV (reference sequence). J lost 4 bases, V lost 8 bases, and 9 bases had no gene match. In nucleotides, the CDR3 is TGTGCCAGCTTGCCTCACGGGACTAGCGGGTACAATGAGCAGTTCTTC. Translating gives CASLPHGTSGYNEQFF.

The chain is built from TRBV30 and TRBJ1-5; D is perhaps TRBD1 (5 bases). Per the germline V gene, CDR1 is GTSNPN and CDR2 is SVGIG (reference sequence). V was shortened by 4 bases and J by 3 bases, with 16 bases between the two germline ends. This CDR3 contains 15 residues. The CDR3 nucleotides read TGTGCCTGGACCGCCCCGGGGGGTAACAATCAGCCCCAGCATTTT. Its translation: CAWTAPGGNNQPQHF.

The rearrangement links TRBV6-5 to TRBJ2-1; 10 nucleotides line up with TRBD2. After removal of 6 bases from V and 2 bases from J, the junction contained 4 bases not matched to a gene. Germline V gene sequence: CDR1 MNHEY, CDR2 SVGAGI. The CDR3 runs 15 residues. The CDR3 protein is CASRLAGGTYNEQFF. CDR3 nucleotides: TGTGCCAGCAGATTAGCGGGAGGAACCTACAATGAGCAGTTCTTC.

This clone was counted only a few times. The chain has TRBV7-6 and TRBJ2-7; perhaps TRBD2 as D (7 bases). The V gene lost 2 bases and the J gene lost 7 bases, with 18 bases spanning the gap. Germline assignment: CDR1 SGHVS and CDR2 FNYEAQ. This CDR3 is 15 amino acids long. CDR3 DNA: TGTGCCAGCAGCTTAATCGGGGGGCTGAAGAAGGAGCAGTACTTC. Translated: CASSLIGGLKKEQYF.

The CDR3 sequence is CARSLRGQGTVYEQYF. The CDR3 nucleotides read TGTGCCAGAAGCTTGCGGGGACAGGGGACCGTCTACGAGCAGTACTTC. The chain joins TRBV5-3 to TRBJ2-7; 10 nucleotides match TRBD1. TRBV5-3 counts as an open reading frame of uncertain function. Germline trimming cut 1 base from V and 3 bases from J; bases unmatched to any gene: 7. This CDR3 contains 16 residues.

This chain uses TRBV12-3 or TRBV12-4 with TRBJ2-1; D remains unclear. Trimming shortened V by 6 bases and J by 12 bases, and 18 bases separated the two germline ends. There are 13 residues in the CDR3. The CDR3 here is CASSLQVAEGQFF. The CDR3 DNA reads TGTGCCAGCAGCTTACAAGTCGCGGAAGGGCAGTTCTTC.

This sequence joins TRBV2 and TRBJ2-3; 14 bases line up with TRBD2. Germline CDR1 is SNHLY and CDR2 is FYNNEI. The CDR3 consists of 16 residues. The trim removed 5 bases at V and 1 base at J, leaving 2 bases unmatched. CDR3 sequence (DNA): TGTGCCAGCAGTTGGGGACTAGCGGGAGGCACAGATACGCAGTATTTT. This gives the protein CASSWGLAGGTDTQYF.